This T cell receptor beta chain was documented in a study of OX40 agonist ivuxolimab in advanced cancers. Study outcomes and limitations: Blood T cells, both CD4+ and CD8+, expanded clonally by week 6 at 0.1 to 3.0 mg/kg.

Looked up from germline, CDR1 is MGHDK and CDR2 is SYGVNS. CDR3 length: 12 amino acids. V was shortened by 6 bases and J by 3 bases, with 8 bases between the two germline ends. Sequenced by immunoSEQ multiplex PCR; TCRdb stores in-frame clones only, minus some. The data contain around 73,000 clones, 80% to 90% of them singletons. As for this clone: Its antigen is not identified.

Source: CD4+ or CD8+ T cells sorted from blood, taken in a trial of the OX40 agonist ivuxolimab. This chain connects TRBV25-1 to TRBJ1-1; unclear D gene. The clonotype comes from an adult with an advanced solid tumor such as melanoma, head and neck, liver or kidney cancer. The CDR3 DNA reads as TGTGCCAGCAGCCTTTGGGACACTGAAGCTTTCTTT. It yields the protein CASSLWDTEAFF.